The 31 T cell receptor beta chains below were found in one sample sequenced in a study of T cells in Graves' hyperthyroidism and ophthalmopathy (dated by TCRdb to between 2019 and 2020). Receptor amplification or capture employed multiplex PCR. The run used an Illumina HiSeq 2000. Amplification of TCR beta CDR3 regions was carried out from RNA transcripts. The first round of RT-PCR for the TCR CDR3 was performed with the HTBI primer set and the Qiagen OneStep RT-PCR kit. TCRdb cleaned the public reads at Q25 with fastp, built clones with MiXCR and kept in-frame beta chains. Every distinct CDR3 protein forms one entry, paired with its most common genes and DNA. The sample profile shows hundreds of thousands of distinct CDR3 sequences; 14% of them were found once. Clones ranked in the top ten supply about 15% of the sample. What was sequenced was blood. These receptors came from a woman between 40 and 55 years old with Graves' hyperthyroidism.

Of note for this clonotype: Given a much more abundant clone one base away, this may be a read error. The chain combines TRBV6-2 or TRBV6-3 with TRBJ1-2; D may be TRBD1 (5 bases). This CDR3 comprises 13 residues. Germline assignment: CDR1 MNHEY and CDR2 SVGEGT. V was pared by 6 bases and J by 3 bases, with 11 bases between. DNA of the CDR3: TGTGCCAGCAGCGGTAGGGGATACTATGGCTACACCTTC. Protein: CASSGRGYYGYTF.

This clonotype has just a few counts. This clone may be a read error of a much larger clone one base away. The V and J genes are TRBV20-1 and TRBJ1-5, with D possibly matching TRBD1 (6 bases). The length of the CDR3 is 14 residues. The germline gives CDR1 DFQATT, CDR2 SNEGSKA (reference sequence). The CDR3 is CSATGEYSSQPQHF. In DNA, the CDR3 is TGCAGTGCTACAGGGGAGTATAGCAGTCAGCCCCAGCATTTT.

This clonotype was found a few times. The V call is TRBV7-9, the J call TRBJ2-1; D gene uncertain. V lost 1 base and J 6 bases, leaving 7 bases between the germline ends. Germline CDR1 and CDR2: SEHNR and FQNEAQ (reference sequence). The CDR3 is 13 amino acids. CDR3 sequence reads: CASSLGPRNEQFF. The DNA for the CDR3 is TGTGCCAGCAGCTTAGGGCCCCGCAATGAGCAGTTCTTC.

CDR3 nucleotide sequence: TGTGCCAGTAACCCAGGGGCTAATAGCAATCAGCCCCAGCATTTT. Protein product: CASNPGANSNQPQHF. The J gene is TRBJ1-5, the V gene TRBV19; the D gene is possibly TRBD1 (6 bases). Per the germline V gene, CDR1 is LNHDA and CDR2 is SQIVND (reference sequence). V was clipped by 7 bases and J by 0 bases, with 13 bases between them. This CDR3 region has 15 residues.

Many counts were recorded for this clonotype. This rearrangement joins TRBV27 to TRBJ2-1; 10 nucleotides line up with TRBD1. Per the germline V gene, CDR1 is MNHEY and CDR2 is SMNVEV (reference sequence). The CDR3 spans 16 residues. The ends lost 5 bases at V and 3 bases at J; junction bases unmatched: 7. In DNA, the CDR3 is TGTGCCAGCAGTCCCATGGGACAGGGGCACTACAATGAGCAGTTCTTC. It is translated as CASSPMGQGHYNEQFF.

At least ten counts were recorded for this clonotype. The chain couples TRBV2 to TRBJ2-7, with D unresolved. This CDR3 spans 14 amino acids. Germline V lookup: CDR1 SNHLY, CDR2 FYNNEI. The V end was cut by 3 bases, the J end by 2 bases, with 11 bases between. CDR3 amino acids: CASSDWVSAYEQYF. CDR3 nucleotides: TGTGCCAGCAGTGACTGGGTGTCGGCCTACGAGCAGTACTTC.

As for this clonotype: Since a much larger clone is just one base distant, this may be a read error. This rearrangement joins TRBV28 to TRBJ2-1, with D possibly TRBD1 on 6 matching bases. CDR3 length equals 15 residues. Per the germline V gene, CDR1 is MDHEN and CDR2 is SYDVKM. The CDR3 DNA reads as TGTGCCGGCAGTTTAGGGGGTCGAACCTACAATGAGCAGTTCTTC. Its protein product is CAGSLGGRTYNEQFF.

This chain's CDR3 is CASSNLSGRARDTQYF. CDR3 sequence (DNA): TGTGCCAGCAGCAACCTTAGCGGGAGGGCAAGAGATACGCAGTATTTT. The chain recombines TRBV7-2 with TRBJ2-3; TRBD2 matches 11 bases. Germline assignment: CDR1 SGHTA and CDR2 FQGNSA. The CDR3 has 16 amino acids. V was clipped by 5 bases and J by 5 bases; unmatched bases: 9. The variable domain in full, with the rest retrieved from reference TRBV7-2 and TRBJ2-3, is GAGVSQSPSNKVTEKGKDVELRCDPISGHTALYWYRQSLGQGLEFLIYFQGNSAPDKSGLPSDRFSAERTGGSVSTLTIQRTQQEDSAVYLCASSNLSGRARDTQYFGPGTRLTVL.

The rearrangement joins TRBV24-1 to TRBJ1-5; possible D gene TRBD1, 5 bases. Germline CDR1 is KGHDR and CDR2 is SFDVKD. The ends were cut back, 5 bases at V and 2 bases at J, with 12 bases in the middle. The CDR3 sequence is 15 residues long. In DNA, the CDR3 is TGTGCCACCAGTGCGGGGGTGAATGGCAATCAGCCCCAGCATTTT. It is translated as CATSAGVNGNQPQHF.

In this sample, this clonotype turned up many times. The V call is TRBV3-1, the J call TRBJ2-7; TRBD2 aligns across 12 bases. The CDR3 has 14 residues. After removal of 4 bases from V and 7 bases from J, the junction contained 5 bases not matched to a gene. CDR1 is LGHDT, CDR2 YNNKEL, per germline (reference sequence). The CDR3 DNA follows: TGTGCCAGCAGCCCTGGACTAGCGGGACCAGAGCAGTACTTC. This codes for CASSPGLAGPEQYF.

This clonotype was seen only a few times. The chain joins TRBV27 to TRBJ2-7; D may be TRBD1 (6 bases). Deletions cut 2 bases from V and 4 bases from J, with 15 bases between. Germline V CDR1 and CDR2: MNHEY, SMNVEV (reference sequence). The CDR3 has 15 residues. The CDR3 DNA is TGTGCCAGCAGTTTACAACAGGGCCCCGATTACGAGCAGTACTTC. It specifies CASSLQQGPDYEQYF.

This clonotype occurred a few times. The chain has TRBV12-5 and TRBJ2-7, with 8 positions matching TRBD2. The ends lost 0 bases at V and 4 bases at J; junction bases unmatched: 5. This CDR3 spans 15 amino acids. CDR1 and CDR2 (germline): LGHNT, FRNRAP. CDR3 in amino acids: CASGLVTLAGYEQYF. The DNA for the CDR3 is TGTGCTAGTGGTTTGGTGACATTAGCGGGGTACGAGCAGTACTTC.

This clonotype was recorded a few times. Its ends do not fully match the called genes, so a read error is possible. The CDR3 loop reads CASSIAPDREAFF. CDR3 DNA: TGTGCCAGCAGCATAGCCCCGGACAGGGAAGCTTTCTTT. V usage is TRBV11-1 and J usage is TRBJ1-1, with 7 bases matching TRBD1. The germline gives CDR1 SGHAT, CDR2 FQDESV (reference sequence). The CDR3 length is 13 residues.

This clonotype was observed a few times. The chain joins TRBV19 to TRBJ2-1; TRBD2 matches at 10 bases. The CDR3 has 13 residues. V lost 9 bases and J lost 5; bases outside the gene matches: 4. Germline V gene lookup returns CDR1 LNHDA and CDR2 SQIVND (reference sequence). CDR3: CASGLAAHNEQFF. DNA for the CDR3: TGTGCCAGCGGACTAGCGGCACACAATGAGCAGTTCTTC.

This clonotype has at least ten counts. The chain recombines TRBV7-2 with TRBJ2-3; 15 bases fit TRBD2. The CDR3 is 17 amino acids. CDR1 SGHTA and CDR2 FQGNSA come from the germline V gene. With V trimmed by 5 bases and J by 4 bases, 7 bases remained unmatched. The CDR3 protein is CASSLIGLAGGSDTQYF. The CDR3 DNA reads TGTGCCAGCAGCCTCATCGGACTAGCGGGAGGGTCAGATACGCAGTATTTT. The entire variable domain, with the rest obtained from reference TRBV7-2 and TRBJ2-3, is as follows: GAGVSQSPSNKVTEKGKDVELRCDPISGHTALYWYRQSLGQGLEFLIYFQGNSAPDKSGLPSDRFSAERTGGSVSTLTIQRTQQEDSAVYLCASSLIGLAGGSDTQYFGPGTRLTVL.

Here the CDR3 reads CASSEGTYQPQHF. The CDR3 DNA follows: TGTGCCAGCAGTGAAGGGACTTATCAGCCCCAGCATTTT. This rearrangement joins TRBV25-1 to TRBJ1-5; the D gene is possibly TRBD1 (5 bases). The CDR3 runs to 13 residues. Germline loops: CDR1 MGHDK, CDR2 SYGVNS. Trimming stripped 2 bases from V and 5 bases from J, with 7 bases between.

The sample holds many counts of this clonotype. V gene TRBV7-9 combines with J gene TRBJ2-5; 8 bases are a match to TRBD2. V gave up 3 bases and J gave up 5 bases; unmatched junction bases: 5. The germline CDR1 and CDR2 sequences are SEHNR and FQNEAQ (reference sequence). This CDR3 is built from 14 residues. CDR3 sequence: CASSFRGGVETQYF. For the CDR3, the DNA is TGTGCCAGCAGCTTCCGGGGGGGAGTCGAGACCCAGTACTTC.

This clonotype was seen only a few times. J is TRBJ1-5 and V is TRBV11-3; D is ambiguous. This CDR3 is built from 15 residues. Trimming pared 6 bases from V and 3 bases from J, leaving 15 bases between. CDR1 is SGHNT and CDR2 is YENEEA in the germline V gene. For the CDR3, the DNA is TGTGCCAGCAGTCGCCCAGATTCGGACAATCAGCCCCAGCATTTT. It codes for CASSRPDSDNQPQHF.

This clonotype has only a few counts. In DNA, the CDR3 is TGTGCCAGCAGGACAGGAGGGGCAACAGATACGCAGTATTTT. Encoded protein: CASRTGGATDTQYF. The J gene is TRBJ2-3, the V gene TRBV5-4; TRBD1 or TRBD2 may be the D gene (6 bases each). The V gene's germline CDR1 is SGHNT and CDR2 YYREEE (reference sequence). V lost 5 bases and J lost 3, with 13 bases in between. The CDR3 has 14 residues. Drawing the rest from reference TRBV5-4 and TRBJ2-3, the complete variable domain is ETGVTQSPTHLIKTRGQQVTLRCSSQSGHNTVSWYQQALGQGPQFIFQYYREEENGRGNFPPRFSGLQFPNYSSELNVNALELDDSALYLCASRTGGATDTQYFGPGTRLTVL.

This clonotype has a count of ten or more. The chain recombines TRBV20-1 with TRBJ2-1; possible D gene TRBD1, 6 bases. The CDR3 has 13 residues. Germline CDR1 reads DFQATT; CDR2 reads SNEGSKA (reference sequence). Trimming left V 3 bases short and J 3 bases short, with 9 bases between. CDR3 nucleotides: TGCAGTGCTAGCCTAGGGGGCTACAATGAGCAGTTCTTC. Its translation is CSASLGGYNEQFF.

This clonotype was detected ten times or more. The V and J genes are TRBV15 and TRBJ2-7; D not resolved. Germline loops: CDR1 LNHNV, CDR2 YYDKDF (reference sequence). V was clipped by 4 bases and J by 3 bases, with 16 bases between them. This CDR3 has 15 amino acids. CDR3 sequence (DNA): TGTGCCACCAGCAAGGCAAACTCTGGTGGCTACGAGCAGTACTTC. The encoded protein is CATSKANSGGYEQYF.

This clonotype was counted many times. The genes are TRBV28 and TRBJ2-7, with 14 bases fitting TRBD2. Germline lookup yields CDR1 MDHEN and CDR2 SYDVKM. Trimming at V came to 2 bases and at J to 5 bases, leaving 5 bases not matched to a gene. The CDR3 totals 16 residues. DNA of the CDR3: TGTGCCAGCAGTTTACCCGGGACTAGCGGGAGAAACGAGCAGTACTTC. It yields the protein CASSLPGTSGRNEQYF.

Ten or more counts support this clonotype. The DNA for the CDR3 is TGTGCCAGCAGCGACACAGGGGGCTCTGGCTACACCTTC. It yields the protein CASSDTGGSGYTF. The chain couples TRBV2 to TRBJ1-2; 9 bases are a match to TRBD1. The germline CDR1 and CDR2 sequences are SNHLY and FYNNEI. This CDR3 is 13 amino acids long. Germline trimming cut 6 bases from V and 7 bases from J; bases unmatched to any gene: 6.

This clonotype was detected many times. The chain recombines TRBV6-2 or TRBV6-3 with TRBJ2-7; 7 bases align to TRBD1. The CDR3 loop spans 14 amino acids. The V gene's germline CDR1 is MNHEY and CDR2 SVGEGT. V gave up 6 bases and J gave up 2 bases; unmatched junction bases: 7. CDR3 protein: CASRRDSGAYEQYF. The CDR3, as DNA: TGTGCCAGCAGACGGGACAGCGGAGCCTACGAGCAGTACTTC.

This chain links TRBV6-1 with TRBJ1-6; perhaps TRBD1 as D (5 bases). V shed 2 bases and J shed 7 bases, with 12 bases lying between them. Germline V lookup: CDR1 MNHNS, CDR2 SASEGT. This CDR3 has 15 amino acids. CDR3 sequence reads: CASSERWAGNSPLHF. DNA for the CDR3: TGTGCCAGCAGTGAAAGATGGGCAGGGAATTCACCCCTCCACTTT.

The sample holds many counts of this clonotype. In DNA form, the CDR3 reads TGTGCCAGCAGCTTAGTAATGACCCCCAGAGCCTACAATGAGCAGTTCTTC. Its translation: CASSLVMTPRAYNEQFF. V usage is TRBV11-2 and J usage is TRBJ2-1; D remains unclear. The CDR3 sequence is 17 residues long. CDR1 is SGHAT, CDR2 FQNNGV, per germline. V dropped 1 base and J dropped 2 bases, with 15 bases sitting between them. The variable domain in full, with the rest retrieved from reference TRBV11-2 and TRBJ2-1, is EAGVAQSPRYKIIEKRQSVAFWCNPISGHATLYWYQQILGQGPKLLIQFQNNGVVDDSQLPKDRFSAERLKGVDSTLKIQPAKLEDSAVYLCASSLVMTPRAYNEQFFGPGTRLTVL.

The V gene is TRBV4-1, the J gene TRBJ1-4; 10 positions match TRBD1. V was clipped by 3 bases and J by 7 bases; unmatched bases: 11. CDR3 length equals 17 residues. In germline, CDR1 is MGHRA, CDR2 YSYEKL. DNA for the CDR3: TGCGCCAGCAGCCAGACTTCCCGACAGGGGGCAAGTGAAAAACTGTTTTTT. Encoded protein: CASSQTSRQGASEKLFF.

This clonotype turned up a few times. This chain uses TRBV30 with TRBJ2-7; 8 nucleotides match TRBD1. Germline V gene sequence: CDR1 GTSNPN, CDR2 SVGIG (reference sequence). V trimming: 2 bases; J trimming: 6 bases; junction bases outside the gene matches: 12. The CDR3 contains 15 residues. The CDR3 sequence: CAWSLKTGGWAEQYF. The CDR3 nucleotides read TGTGCCTGGAGTTTAAAAACAGGGGGGTGGGCCGAGCAGTACTTC.

The genes are TRBV18 and TRBJ1-3, with D maybe TRBD1 (5 bases). Germline V gene data show CDR1 as KGHSH and CDR2 as LQKENI. CDR3 length: 16 residues. V lost 0 bases, J lost 2 bases, and 11 bases lay in between. CDR3 loop: CASSPPTTTAGNTIYF. The CDR3 DNA reads TGTGCCAGCTCACCACCCACGACGACAGCTGGAAACACCATATATTTT.

The V and J genes are TRBV10-3 and TRBJ2-3, with TRBD2 identical over 10 bases. CDR1 ENHRY and CDR2 SYGVKD come from the germline V gene. With 6 bases clipped from V and 0 bases from J, the junction kept 6 bases outside the gene matches. This CDR3 comprises 16 residues. CDR3 sequence reads: CAISIGTSASTDTQYF. The CDR3 nucleotides read TGTGCCATCAGCATCGGGACTAGCGCGAGCACAGATACGCAGTATTTT.

This clonotype was observed at least ten times. The chain recombines TRBV27 with TRBJ2-7; either TRBD1 or TRBD2 may fit D (7 bases each). Trimming took off 6 bases at V and 3 bases at J, with 21 bases between the two ends. CDR1 and CDR2 from the germline V gene are MNHEY and SMNVEV (reference sequence). CDR3 length equals 16 residues. CDR3 loop: CASRPSQGEGRYEQYF. As DNA, the CDR3 is TGTGCCAGCAGACCATCCCAGGGGGAGGGCCGCTACGAGCAGTACTTC.